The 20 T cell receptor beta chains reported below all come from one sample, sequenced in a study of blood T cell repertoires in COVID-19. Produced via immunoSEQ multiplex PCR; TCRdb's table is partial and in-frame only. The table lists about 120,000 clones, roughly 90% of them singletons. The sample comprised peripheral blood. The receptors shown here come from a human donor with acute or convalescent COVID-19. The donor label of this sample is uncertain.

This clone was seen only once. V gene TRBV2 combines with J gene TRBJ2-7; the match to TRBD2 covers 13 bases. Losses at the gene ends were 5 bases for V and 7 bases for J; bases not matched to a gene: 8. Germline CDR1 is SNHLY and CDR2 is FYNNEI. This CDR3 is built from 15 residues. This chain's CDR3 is CASSQTSGGAIEQYF. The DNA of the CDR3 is TGTGCCAGCAGTCAAACTAGCGGGGGGGCCATTGAGCAGTACTTC.

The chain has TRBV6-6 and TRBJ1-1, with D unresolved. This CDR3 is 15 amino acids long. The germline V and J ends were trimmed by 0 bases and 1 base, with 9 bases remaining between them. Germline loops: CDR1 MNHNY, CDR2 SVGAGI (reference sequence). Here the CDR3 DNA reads TGTGCCAGCAGTTACTCCAACACCCAGAACACTGAAGCTTTCTTT. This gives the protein CASSYSNTQNTEAFF.

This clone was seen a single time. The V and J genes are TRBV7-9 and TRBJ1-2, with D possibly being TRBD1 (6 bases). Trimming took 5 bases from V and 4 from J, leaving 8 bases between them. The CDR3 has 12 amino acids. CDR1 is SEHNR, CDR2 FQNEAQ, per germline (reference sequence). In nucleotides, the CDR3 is TGTGCCAGCAGCCCAGGGGCCTATGGCTACACCTTC. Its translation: CASSPGAYGYTF.

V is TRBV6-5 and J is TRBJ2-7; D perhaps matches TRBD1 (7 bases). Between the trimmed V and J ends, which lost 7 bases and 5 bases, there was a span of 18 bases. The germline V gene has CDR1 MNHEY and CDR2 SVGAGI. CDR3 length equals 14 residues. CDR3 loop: CASTKGGRGNEQYF. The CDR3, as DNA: TGTGCCAGCACCAAAGGGGGCCGGGGGAACGAGCAGTACTTC.

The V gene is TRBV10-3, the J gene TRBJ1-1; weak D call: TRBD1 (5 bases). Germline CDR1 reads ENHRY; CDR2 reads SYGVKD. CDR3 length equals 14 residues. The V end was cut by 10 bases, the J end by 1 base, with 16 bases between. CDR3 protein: CATDAGPPNTEAFF. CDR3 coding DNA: TGTGCCACCGACGCGGGACCTCCGAACACTGAAGCTTTCTTT.

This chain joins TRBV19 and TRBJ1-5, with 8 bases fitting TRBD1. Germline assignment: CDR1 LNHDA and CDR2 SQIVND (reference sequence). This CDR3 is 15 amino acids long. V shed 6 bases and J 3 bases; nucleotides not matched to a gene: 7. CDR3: CASSVTGATNQPQHF. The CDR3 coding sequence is TGTGCCAGTAGCGTGACAGGGGCTACCAATCAGCCCCAGCATTTT.

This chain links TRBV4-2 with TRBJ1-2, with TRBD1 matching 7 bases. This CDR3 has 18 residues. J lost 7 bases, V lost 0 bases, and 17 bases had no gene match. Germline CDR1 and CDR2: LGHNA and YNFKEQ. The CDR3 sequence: CASSQEARDSQGIGGYTF. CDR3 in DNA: TGTGCCAGCAGCCAAGAAGCCCGGGACAGCCAGGGCATTGGTGGCTACACCTTC.

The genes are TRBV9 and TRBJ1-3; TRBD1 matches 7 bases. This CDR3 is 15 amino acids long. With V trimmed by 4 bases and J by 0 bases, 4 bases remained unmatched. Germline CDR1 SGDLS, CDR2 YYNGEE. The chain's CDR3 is CASSTWDSSGNTIYF. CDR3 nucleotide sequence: TGTGCCAGCAGCACCTGGGACAGCTCTGGAAACACCATATATTTT.

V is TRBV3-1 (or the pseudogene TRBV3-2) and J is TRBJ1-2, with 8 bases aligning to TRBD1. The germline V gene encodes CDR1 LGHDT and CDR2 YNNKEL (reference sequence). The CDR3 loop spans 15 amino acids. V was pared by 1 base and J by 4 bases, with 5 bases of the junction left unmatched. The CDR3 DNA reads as TGTGCCAGCAGCCAAGGGACCACAGGGGGCTATGGCTACACCTTC. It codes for CASSQGTTGGYGYTF.

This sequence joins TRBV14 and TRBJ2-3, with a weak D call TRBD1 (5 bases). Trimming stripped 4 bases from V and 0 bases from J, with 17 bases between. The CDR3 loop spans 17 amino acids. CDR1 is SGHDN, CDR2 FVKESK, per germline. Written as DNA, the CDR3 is TGTGCCAGCAGCCGACAACAGGTTGCTTCTAGCACAGATACGCAGTATTTT. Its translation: CASSRQQVASSTDTQYF.

The chain's CDR3 is CASSLLWNTEAFF. CDR3 DNA sequence: TGTGCCAGCAGTTTACTCTGGAACACTGAAGCTTTCTTT. This sequence joins TRBV12-3 or TRBV12-4 and TRBJ1-1; D is unclear. V lost 2 bases and J lost 1, with 5 bases in between. This CDR3 spans 13 amino acids.

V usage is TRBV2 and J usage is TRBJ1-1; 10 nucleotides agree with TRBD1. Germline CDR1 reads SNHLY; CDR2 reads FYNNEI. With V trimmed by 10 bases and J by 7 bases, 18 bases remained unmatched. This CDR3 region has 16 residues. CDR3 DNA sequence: TGTGCCACAGCACCCCCCGGGACAGGGGATCCTATTGAAGCTTTCTTT. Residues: CATAPPGTGDPIEAFF.

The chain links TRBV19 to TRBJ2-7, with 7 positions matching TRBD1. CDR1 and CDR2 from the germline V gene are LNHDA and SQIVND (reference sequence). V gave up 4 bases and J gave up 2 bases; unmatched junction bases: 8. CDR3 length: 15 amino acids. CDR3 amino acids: CASSNAIQGTYEQYF. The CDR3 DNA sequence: TGTGCCAGTAGTAACGCCATACAGGGGACCTACGAGCAGTACTTC.

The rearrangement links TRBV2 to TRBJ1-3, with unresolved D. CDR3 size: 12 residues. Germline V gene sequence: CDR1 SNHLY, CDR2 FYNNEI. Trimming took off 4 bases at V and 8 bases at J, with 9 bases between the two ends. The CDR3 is CASSVGVDTIYF. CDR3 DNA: TGTGCCAGCAGTGTCGGAGTAGACACCATATATTTT. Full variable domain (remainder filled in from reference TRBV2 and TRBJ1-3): EPEVTQTPSHQVTQMGQEVILRCVPISNHLYFYWYRQILGQKVEFLVSFYNNEISEKSEIFDDQFSVERPDGSNFTLKIRSTKLEDSAMYFCASSVGVDTIYFGEGSWLTVV.

DNA of the CDR3: TGTGCCAGCAGCTTGATCCACAGGGGGAACACTGAAGCTTTCTTT. It codes for CASSLIHRGNTEAFF. The gene calls are TRBV11-2 and TRBJ1-1; 7 bases match TRBD1. The CDR3 runs to 15 residues. CDR1 SGHAT and CDR2 FQNNGV come from the germline V gene. V lost 3 bases, J lost 1 base, and 5 bases stayed unmatched.

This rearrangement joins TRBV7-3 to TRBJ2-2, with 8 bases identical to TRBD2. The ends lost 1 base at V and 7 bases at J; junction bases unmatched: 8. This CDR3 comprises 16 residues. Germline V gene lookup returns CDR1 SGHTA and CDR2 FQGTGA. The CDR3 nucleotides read TGTGCCAGCAGCTTAAGTCCGACTAGCGCTATCGGGGAGCTGTTTTTT. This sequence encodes CASSLSPTSAIGELFF.

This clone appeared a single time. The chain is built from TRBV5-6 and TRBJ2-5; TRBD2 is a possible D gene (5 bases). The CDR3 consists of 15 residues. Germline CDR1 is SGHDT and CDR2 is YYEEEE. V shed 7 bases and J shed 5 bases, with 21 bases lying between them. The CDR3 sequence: CASSIGFARGETQYF. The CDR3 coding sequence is TGTGCCAGCTCAATAGGATTCGCGCGCGGGGAGACCCAGTACTTC.

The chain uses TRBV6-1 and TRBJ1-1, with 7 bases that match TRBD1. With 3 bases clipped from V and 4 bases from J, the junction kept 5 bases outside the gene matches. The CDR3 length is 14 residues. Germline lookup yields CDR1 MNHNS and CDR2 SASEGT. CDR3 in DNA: TGTGCCAGCAGTGACAGGGGGTTAGGCACTGAAGCTTTCTTT. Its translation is CASSDRGLGTEAFF.

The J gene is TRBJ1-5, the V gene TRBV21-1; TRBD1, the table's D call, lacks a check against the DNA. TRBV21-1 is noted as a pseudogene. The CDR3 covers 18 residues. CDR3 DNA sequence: TGTGCCAGCAGACAAAGAGGGATACAGGGGAGAATCAATCAGCCCCAGCATTTT. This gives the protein CASRQRGIQGRINQPQHF.

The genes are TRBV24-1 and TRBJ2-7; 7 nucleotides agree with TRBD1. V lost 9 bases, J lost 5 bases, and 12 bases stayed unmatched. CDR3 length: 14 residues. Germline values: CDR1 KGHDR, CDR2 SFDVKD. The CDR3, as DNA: TGTGCCACCTTCCCTTACCCCACAGGGGACGAGCAGTACTTC. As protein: CATFPYPTGDEQYF.